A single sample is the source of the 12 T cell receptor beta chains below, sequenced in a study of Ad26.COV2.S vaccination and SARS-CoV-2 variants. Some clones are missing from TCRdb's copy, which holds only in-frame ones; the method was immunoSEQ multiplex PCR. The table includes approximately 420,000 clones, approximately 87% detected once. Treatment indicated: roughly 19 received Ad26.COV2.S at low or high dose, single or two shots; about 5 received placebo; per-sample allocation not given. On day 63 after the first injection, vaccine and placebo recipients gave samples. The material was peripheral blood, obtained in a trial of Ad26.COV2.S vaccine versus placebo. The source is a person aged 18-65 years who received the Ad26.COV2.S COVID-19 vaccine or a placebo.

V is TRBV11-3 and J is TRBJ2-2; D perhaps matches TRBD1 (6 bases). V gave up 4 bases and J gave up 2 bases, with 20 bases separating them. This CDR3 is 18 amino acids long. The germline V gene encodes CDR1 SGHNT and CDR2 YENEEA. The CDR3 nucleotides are TGTGCCAGCAGCTCCTCGTATTGGGGGCCCTCAAACACCGGGGAGCTGTTTTTT. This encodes CASSSSYWGPSNTGELFF.

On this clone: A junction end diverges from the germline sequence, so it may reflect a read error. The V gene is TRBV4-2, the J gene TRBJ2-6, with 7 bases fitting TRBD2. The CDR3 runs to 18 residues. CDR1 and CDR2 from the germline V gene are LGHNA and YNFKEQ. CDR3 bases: TGTCCCAGCAGCCAAGTAACACTCGCGGGGGAGGGGGCCAACGTCCTGACTTTC. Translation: CPSSQVTLAGEGANVLTF.

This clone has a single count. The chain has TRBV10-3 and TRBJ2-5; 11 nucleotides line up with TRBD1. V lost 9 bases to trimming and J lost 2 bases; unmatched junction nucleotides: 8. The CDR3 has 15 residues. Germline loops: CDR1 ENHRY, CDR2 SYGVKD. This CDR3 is CAIRTGGAGQETQYF. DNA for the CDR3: TGTGCCATAAGGACAGGGGGCGCAGGGCAAGAGACCCAGTACTTC.

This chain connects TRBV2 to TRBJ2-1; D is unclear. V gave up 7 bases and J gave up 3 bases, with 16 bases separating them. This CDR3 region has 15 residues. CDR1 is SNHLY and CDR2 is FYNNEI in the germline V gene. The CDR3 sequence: CASTQKNENYNEQFF. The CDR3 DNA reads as TGTGCCAGCACCCAAAAAAATGAAAACTACAATGAGCAGTTCTTC.

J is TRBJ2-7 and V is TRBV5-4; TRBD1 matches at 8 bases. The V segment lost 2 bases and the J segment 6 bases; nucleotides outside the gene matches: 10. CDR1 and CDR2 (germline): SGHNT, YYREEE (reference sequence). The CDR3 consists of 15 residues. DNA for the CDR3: TGTGCCAGCAGCTTTAGGAGGGAGCAGGGGGCCGAGCAGTACTTC. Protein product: CASSFRREQGAEQYF.

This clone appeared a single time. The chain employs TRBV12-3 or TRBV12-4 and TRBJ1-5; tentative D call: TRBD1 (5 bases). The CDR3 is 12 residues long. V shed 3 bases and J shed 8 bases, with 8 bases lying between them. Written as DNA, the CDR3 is TGTGCCAGCAGTTTGGTCAGGGAGCCCCAGCATTTT. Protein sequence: CASSLVREPQHF.

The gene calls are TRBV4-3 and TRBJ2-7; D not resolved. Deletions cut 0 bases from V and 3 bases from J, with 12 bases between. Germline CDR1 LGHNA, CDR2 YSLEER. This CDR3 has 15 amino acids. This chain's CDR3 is CASSQENNKVYEQYF. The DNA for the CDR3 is TGCGCCAGCAGCCAAGAAAATAACAAGGTCTACGAGCAGTACTTC.

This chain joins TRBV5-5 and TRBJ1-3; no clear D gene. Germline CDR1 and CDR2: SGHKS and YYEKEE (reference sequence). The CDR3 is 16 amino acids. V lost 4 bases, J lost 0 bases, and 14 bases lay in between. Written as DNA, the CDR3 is TGTGCCAGCAGCGCCTCGCCTCGGAGCTCTGGAAACACCATATATTTT. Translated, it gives CASSASPRSSGNTIYF.

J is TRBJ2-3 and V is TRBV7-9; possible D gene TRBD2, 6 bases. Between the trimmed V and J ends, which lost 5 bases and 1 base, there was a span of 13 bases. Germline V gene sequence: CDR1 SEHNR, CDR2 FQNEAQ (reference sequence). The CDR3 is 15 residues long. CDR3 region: CASSLRGGGTDTQYF. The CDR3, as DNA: TGTGCCAGCAGCCTAAGAGGCGGGGGCACAGATACGCAGTATTTT.

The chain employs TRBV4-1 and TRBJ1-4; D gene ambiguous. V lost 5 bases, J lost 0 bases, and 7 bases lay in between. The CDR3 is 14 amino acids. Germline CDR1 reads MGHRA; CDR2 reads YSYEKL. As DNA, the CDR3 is TGCGCCAGCAGCGCGGTTGCAACTAATGAAAAACTGTTTTTT. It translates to CASSAVATNEKLFF.

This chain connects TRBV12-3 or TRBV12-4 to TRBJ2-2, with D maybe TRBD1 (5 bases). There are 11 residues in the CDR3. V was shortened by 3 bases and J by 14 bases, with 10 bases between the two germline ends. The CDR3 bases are TGTGCCAGCAGTTTGGGGCCGGGTCTGTTTTTT. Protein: CASSLGPGLFF.

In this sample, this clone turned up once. DNA of the CDR3: TGTGCCACCAGTGAAGCAGGGTATAGCACAGATACGCAGTATTTT. Protein product: CATSEAGYSTDTQYF. V usage is TRBV24-1 and J usage is TRBJ2-3; a weak D match, TRBD1 (5 bases). V was clipped by 4 bases and J by 0 bases, with 10 bases between them. There are 15 residues in the CDR3. Germline values: CDR1 KGHDR, CDR2 SFDVKD.